This TCR beta chain was observed in a study of radiotherapy plus CTLA-4 blockade in lung cancer. Study background: Objective response rate was 18%; disease control rate, 25% to 35%.

Broader study findings: Following radiotherapy plus ipilimumab, tumor-derived TCR clones expanded in the blood.

Measured with immunoSEQ multiplex PCR; TCRdb has only the in-frame clones, and not every one. The table includes around 110,000 clones, around 90% detected once. A remark on this clone: Its antigen remains unidentified.

The source material was peripheral blood, sampled from a patient treated with radiotherapy plus ipilimumab. The clonotype comes from a human donor with non-small cell lung cancer that progressed on radiotherapy plus ipilimumab.

CDR3 residues: CASSLDRAPGNTIYF. For the CDR3, the DNA is TGCGCCAGCAGCTTGGATCGAGCCCCTGGAAACACCATATATTTT. The rearrangement joins TRBV5-1 to TRBJ1-3; no firm D call. Deletions cut 0 bases from V and 2 bases from J, with 9 bases between. Germline CDR1 SGHRS, CDR2 YFSETQ. There are 15 residues in the CDR3.